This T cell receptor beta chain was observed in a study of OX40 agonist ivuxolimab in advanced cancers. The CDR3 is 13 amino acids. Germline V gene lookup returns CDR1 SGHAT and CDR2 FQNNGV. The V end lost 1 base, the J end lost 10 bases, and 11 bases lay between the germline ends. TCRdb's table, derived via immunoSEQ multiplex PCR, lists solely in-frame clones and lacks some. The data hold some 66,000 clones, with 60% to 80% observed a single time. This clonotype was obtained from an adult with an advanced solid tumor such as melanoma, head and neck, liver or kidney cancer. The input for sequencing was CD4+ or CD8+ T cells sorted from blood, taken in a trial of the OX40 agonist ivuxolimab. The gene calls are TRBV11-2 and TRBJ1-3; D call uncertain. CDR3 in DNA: TGTGCCAGCAGCTTAGTTAGCCGGGAGACCATATATTTT. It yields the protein CASSLVSRETIYF. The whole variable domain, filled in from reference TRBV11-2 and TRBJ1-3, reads EAGVAQSPRYKIIEKRQSVAFWCNPISGHATLYWYQQILGQGPKLLIQFQNNGVVDDSQLPKDRFSAERLKGVDSTLKIQPAKLEDSAVYLCASSLVSRETIYFGEGSWLTVV.